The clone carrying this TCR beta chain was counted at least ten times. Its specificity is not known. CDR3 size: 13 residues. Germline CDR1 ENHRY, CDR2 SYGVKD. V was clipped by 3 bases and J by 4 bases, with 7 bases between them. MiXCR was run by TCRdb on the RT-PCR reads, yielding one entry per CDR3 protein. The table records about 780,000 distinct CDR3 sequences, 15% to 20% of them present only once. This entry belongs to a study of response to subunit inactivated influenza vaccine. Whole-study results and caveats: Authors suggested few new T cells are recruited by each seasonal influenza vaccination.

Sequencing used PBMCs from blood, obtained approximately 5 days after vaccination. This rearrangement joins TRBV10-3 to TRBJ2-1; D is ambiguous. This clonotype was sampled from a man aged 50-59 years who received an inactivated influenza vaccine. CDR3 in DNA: TGTGCCATCAGTGACAGTAATTACAATGAGCAGTTCTTC. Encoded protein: CAISDSNYNEQFF.